This TCR beta chain was recorded in a study of shared clonotypes between healthy human individuals. Details on this clone: Its antigen remains unidentified.

Study findings and constraints: Investigators expected sequencing depth to affect clonotype sharing among donors.

Across several immunoSEQ plates, the genomic DNA of each subset was split evenly. The assay was immunoSEQ multiplex PCR, and TCRdb's table has in-frame clones only and misses some. Counted here are about 820,000 clones, around 93% occurring once; the ten biggest clones make up 24%. Naive CD8 cells lacked CD45RO, underwent positive selection for CCR7 and left out terminally differentiated effector memory CD45RA+ cells. The V end was cut by 0 bases, the J end by 2 bases, with 5 bases between. The CDR3 loop spans 13 amino acids. Germline CDR1 SGHAT, CDR2 FQNNGV. The specimen sequenced was naive CD8+ T cells sorted from blood. The rearrangement links TRBV11-2 to TRBJ2-7; D uncertain. This clonotype originated in a man under 40 in good health. The CDR3 region has the DNA TGTGCCAGCAGCTTAGAGTACACCTACGAGCAGTACTTC. This gives the protein CASSLEYTYEQYF.